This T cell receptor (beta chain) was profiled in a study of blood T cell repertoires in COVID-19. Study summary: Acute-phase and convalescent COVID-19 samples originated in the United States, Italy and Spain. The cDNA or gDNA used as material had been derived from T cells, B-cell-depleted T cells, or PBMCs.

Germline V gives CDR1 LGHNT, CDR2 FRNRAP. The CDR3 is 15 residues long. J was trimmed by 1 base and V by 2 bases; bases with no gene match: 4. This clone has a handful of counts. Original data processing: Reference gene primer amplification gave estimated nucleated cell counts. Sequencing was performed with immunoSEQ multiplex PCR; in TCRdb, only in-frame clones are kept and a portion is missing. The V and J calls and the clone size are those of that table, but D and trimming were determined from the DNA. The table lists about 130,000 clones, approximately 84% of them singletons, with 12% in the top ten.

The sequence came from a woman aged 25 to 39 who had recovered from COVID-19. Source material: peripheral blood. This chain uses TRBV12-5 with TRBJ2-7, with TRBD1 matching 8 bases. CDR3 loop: CASGLWQGASYEQYF. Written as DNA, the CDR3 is TGTGCTAGTGGTTTGTGGCAGGGGGCATCCTACGAGCAGTACTTC.